The 9 T cell receptor beta chains below were found in one sample sequenced in a study of blood T cell repertoires in COVID-19. Method: immunoSEQ multiplex PCR; TCRdb's copy keeps in-frame clones and lacks some. The sample yields 150,000 to 200,000 clones, around 84% seen once. Source material: peripheral blood. The receptors originated from a human donor with acute or convalescent COVID-19. The donor label of this sample is uncertain.

The rearrangement joins TRBV2 to TRBJ1-1; D call uncertain. The CDR3 is 13 residues long. Looked up from germline, CDR1 is SNHLY and CDR2 is FYNNEI. The V gene lost 6 bases and the J gene lost 1 base, with 9 bases spanning the gap. For the CDR3, the DNA is TGTGCCAGCAGGTTTTCAGAGAACACTGAAGCTTTCTTT. Its translation is CASRFSENTEAFF.

The chain employs TRBV30 and TRBJ2-1; D gene ambiguous. Germline values: CDR1 GTSNPN, CDR2 SVGIG (reference sequence). The CDR3 consists of 12 residues. The V end lost 1 base, the J end lost 6 bases, and 7 bases lay between the germline ends. CDR3 amino acids: CAWSDVGNEQFF. In nucleotides, the CDR3 is TGTGCCTGGAGTGACGTCGGCAATGAGCAGTTCTTC.

V is TRBV11-2 and J is TRBJ1-1; possible D gene TRBD1, 6 bases. V lost 4 bases and J lost 4, with 13 bases in between. The CDR3 consists of 14 residues. In germline, CDR1 is SGHAT, CDR2 FQNNGV. The CDR3 here is CASSSNRVSTEAFF. In DNA form, the CDR3 reads TGTGCCAGCAGCTCCAACAGGGTCAGCACTGAAGCTTTCTTT.

The chain combines TRBV28 with TRBJ1-5; D ambiguous. From germline, CDR1 is MDHEN and CDR2 SYDVKM. The CDR3 extends over 12 amino acids. V was clipped by 8 bases and J by 0 bases, with 5 bases between them. The CDR3 spells CASPNSNQPQHF. The CDR3 region has the DNA TGTGCCAGCCCAAATAGCAATCAGCCCCAGCATTTT.

The chain combines TRBV10-3 with TRBJ1-5, with TRBD1 as a possible D gene (5 bases). This CDR3 region has 12 residues. The V end was cut by 3 bases, the J end by 5 bases, with 5 bases between. CDR1 ENHRY and CDR2 SYGVKD come from the germline V gene. This CDR3 reads CAISDRDQPQHF. The DNA of the CDR3 is TGTGCCATCAGTGACAGGGATCAGCCCCAGCATTTT.

The chain couples TRBV25-1 to TRBJ1-6; D perhaps matches TRBD1 (5 bases). CDR1 is MGHDK, CDR2 SYGVNS, per germline. The CDR3 is made up of 15 amino acids. The V end lost 8 bases, the J end lost 9 bases, and 20 bases lay between the germline ends. This CDR3 reads CASGFVGGSGSPLHF. CDR3 bases: TGTGCCAGCGGCTTCGTCGGGGGATCCGGTTCACCCCTCCACTTT.

A single count supports this clone. As DNA, the CDR3 is TGTGCCAGCGACGCCAAAGGGGGTCAGCCCCAGCATTTT. This gives the protein CASDAKGGQPQHF. This chain joins TRBV6-5 and TRBJ1-5, with D maybe TRBD1 (6 bases). The CDR3 extends over 13 amino acids. From germline, CDR1 is MNHEY and CDR2 SVGAGI. The germline V and J ends were trimmed by 8 bases and 6 bases, with 14 bases remaining between them.

CDR3 sequence reads: CASRLERYNEQFF. The CDR3 coding sequence is TGTGCCAGCAGATTAGAGAGATACAATGAGCAGTTCTTC. The rearrangement links TRBV2 to TRBJ2-1; the D is unclear. The V gene's germline CDR1 is SNHLY and CDR2 FYNNEI. The CDR3 has 13 amino acids. V shed 6 bases and J shed 4 bases, with 10 bases lying between them.

For this clone: Different DNA sequences within this sample yield the same CDR3. The chain employs TRBV5-1 and TRBJ1-5; D gene unclear. The CDR3 loop spans 15 amino acids. Per the germline V gene, CDR1 is SGHRS and CDR2 is YFSETQ. Trimming took off 0 bases at V and 1 base at J, with 8 bases between the two ends. CDR3: CASSLEGGSNQPQHF. The CDR3 DNA is TGCGCCAGCAGCTTGGAGGGAGGCAGCAATCAGCCCCAGCATTTT.